This T cell receptor (beta chain) stems from a study of regulatory T cells in long-lasting Graves disease. Overall study findings and caveats: Persistent disease was characterized by preferential usage of TRBV28, TRBJ1-2 and TRBJ2-5. Samples came from peripheral blood alone, without thyroid tissue.

Construction of TCR beta libraries relied on iRepertoire HTBI primers and on Arm-PCR targeting CDR3 regions. One entry per CDR3 protein results from TCRdb running MiXCR on the multiplex PCR reads. The table lists fewer than 350,000 distinct CDR3 sequences, 15% to 20% of them singletons. This CDR3 is 14 amino acids long. After removal of 4 bases from V and 6 bases from J, the junction contained 6 bases not matched to a gene. This clonotype has ten or more counts. Its target is unknown. The time point denotes: newly diagnosed GD, antithyroid drugs for less than 3 months. The TCR library used RNA extracted from PBMCs. Graves' disease diagnosis relied on American Thyroid Association guidelines.

This receptor was obtained from a female donor with Graves disease. The chain uses TRBV12-3 or TRBV12-4 and TRBJ1-5; 7 bases line up with TRBD1. The starting material was peripheral blood mononuclear cells (PBMCs), obtained at new diagnosis, from a patient treated with antithyroid drugs. The CDR3 DNA follows: TGTGCCAGCAGTTCACAGGGGCCCAGTCAGCCCCAGCATTTT. This codes for CASSSQGPSQPQHF.